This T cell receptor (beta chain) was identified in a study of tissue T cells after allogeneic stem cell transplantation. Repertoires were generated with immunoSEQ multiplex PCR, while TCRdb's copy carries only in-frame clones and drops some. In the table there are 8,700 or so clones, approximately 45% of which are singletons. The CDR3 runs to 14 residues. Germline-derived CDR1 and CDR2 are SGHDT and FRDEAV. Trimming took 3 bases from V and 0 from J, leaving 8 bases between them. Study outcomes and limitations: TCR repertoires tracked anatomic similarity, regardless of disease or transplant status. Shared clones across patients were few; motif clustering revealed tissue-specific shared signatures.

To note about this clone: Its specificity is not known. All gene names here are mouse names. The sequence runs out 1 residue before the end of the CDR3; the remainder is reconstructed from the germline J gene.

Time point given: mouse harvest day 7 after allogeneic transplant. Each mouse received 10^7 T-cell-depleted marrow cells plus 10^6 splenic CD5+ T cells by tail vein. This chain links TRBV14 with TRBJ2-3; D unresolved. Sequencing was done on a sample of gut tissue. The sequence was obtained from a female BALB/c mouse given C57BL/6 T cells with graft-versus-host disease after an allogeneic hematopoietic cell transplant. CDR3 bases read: TGTGCCAGCAGTTGGGAAACTAGTGCAGAAACGCTGTAT. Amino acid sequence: CASSWETSAETLY. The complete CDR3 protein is CASSWETSAETLYF. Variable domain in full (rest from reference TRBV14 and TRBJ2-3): EAGVTQSPRYAVLQEGQAVSFWCDPISGHDTLYWYQQPRDQGPQLLVYFRDEAVIDNSQLPSDRFSAVRPKGTNSTLKIQSAKQGDTATYLCASSWETSAETLYFGSGTRLTVL.